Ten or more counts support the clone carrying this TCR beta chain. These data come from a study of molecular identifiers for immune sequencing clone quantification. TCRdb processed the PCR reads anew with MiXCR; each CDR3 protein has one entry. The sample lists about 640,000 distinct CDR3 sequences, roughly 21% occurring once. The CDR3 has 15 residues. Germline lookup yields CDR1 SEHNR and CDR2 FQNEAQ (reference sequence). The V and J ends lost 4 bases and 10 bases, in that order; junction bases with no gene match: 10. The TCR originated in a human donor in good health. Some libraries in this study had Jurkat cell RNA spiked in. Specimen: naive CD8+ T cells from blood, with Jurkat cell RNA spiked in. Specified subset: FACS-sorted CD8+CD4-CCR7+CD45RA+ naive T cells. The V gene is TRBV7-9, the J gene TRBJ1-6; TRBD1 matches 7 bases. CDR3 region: CASSSATGTESPLHF. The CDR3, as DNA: TGTGCCAGCAGCTCAGCTACGGGGACAGAATCACCCCTCCACTTT.